This T cell receptor (beta chain) is from a study of CD8 T cells in Susac syndrome (dated by TCRdb to between 2019 and 2020). Study-level background: Among the Susac syndrome patients who were sequenced, clinically active disease was present in about 6 and clinical remission was observed in eight or nine. Repertoire sequencing was used to test whether CD8+ T cell activation and differentiation in Susac syndrome was antigen driven. At the time of blood withdrawal, Susac syndrome patients were either therapy-naive, taking corticosteroids (with some also receiving IVIg), or on IVIg alone. Paper-wide results and their limitations: The number of individuals in the TCR sequencing and HLA analysis was recognized as being relatively small. In the CD4+ T cell repertoire of Susac syndrome patients, clonal expansion was not detected.

High-throughput TCR beta sequencing profiled peripheral blood CD8+ and CD4+ T cells from healthy donors, Susac syndrome patients and multiple sclerosis patients. Recently defined diagnostic criteria for definite or probable disease were met by the Susac syndrome patients. Bulk CD8+ and CD4+ T cells were purified magnetically by negative isolation, whereas CD8+ TEMRA cells were enriched by FACS. Blood was drawn into EDTA tubes, processed within 24 hours, and PBMCs were isolated by density gradient centrifugation. PBMCs intended for TCR sequencing were cryopreserved in liquid nitrogen and were subsequently thawed in a 37 degrees C water bath. A purity of at least 90% was achieved for sorted or isolated CD4+, CD8+ and CD8+ TEMRA cells. RNA was extracted using the RNeasy kit, and roughly 0.45 to 1 ug of the RNA was reverse transcribed with random hexamers. TCR beta CDR3 regions were amplified with the immunoSEQ multiplex PCR assay covering 54 Vbeta and 13 Jbeta segments. To correct PCR amplification bias, a synthetic template baseline was used for both primer optimization and computational correction. The authors' pipeline ran thus. Reads were annotated to V, D and J genes per IMGT and analyzed with immunoSEQ Analyzer, keeping only productive sequences. Clonality was calculated as one minus the Shannon entropy normalized by log2 of the number of productive unique sequences. For each patient and control, public and private clones were evaluated within the 100 most prevalent clones. Clones were defined as Susac-specific if absent from the healthy and MS cohorts, from 1052 published viral clones and from other ImmuneACCESS disease sequences. Clones were called with MiXCR by TCRdb after fastp trimmed the public reads at Q25, and only in-frame beta chains were retained. Every distinct CDR3 protein forms one entry, paired with its most common genes and DNA. The V and J calls were determined by TCRdb, not by the authors. In all, the sample holds roughly 180,000 distinct CDR3 sequences, and roughly 94% of those were seen once. The ten largest clones capture 0.099% of the sample.

Based on the germline V gene (reference sequence), the CDR1 and CDR2 sequences are DFQATT and SNEGSKA. Trimming removed 6 bases from V and 3 bases from J; the gene matches leave 5 bases unexplained. Counted from cysteine to phenylalanine, this CDR3 has 12 amino acids. Left in the record is the CDR3 DNA by itself, 36 bases read in frame from the first base. A word on this clonotype: Its antigen specificity is not known. Within one base of it there is no much larger clone, and no base qualities were kept.

The sequence was collected from a human donor with Susac syndrome. This chain is built from TRBV20-1 and TRBJ2-7, with TRBD1 matching 7 junction bases. Sequenced input: CD4+ T cells from PBMCs. CDR3 loop: CSAGRDSYEQYF. The bases read TGCAGTGCGGGCCGGGACAGCTACGAGCAGTACTTC.